This is a list of T cell receptor beta chains from one sample in a study of blood T cell repertoires in COVID-19. Produced via immunoSEQ multiplex PCR; TCRdb's table is partial and in-frame only. Found here are under 250,000 clones, around 86% of them singletons; the top ten hold about 1.9%. Sequencing was done on a sample of peripheral blood. These receptor sequences come from a man aged 25-45 years who had recovered from COVID-19. The CDR3 runs from the conserved cysteine through the conserved F or W. The D gene is left open where the match is weak. A row's size may be missing; if present it is once, few, many or a size class.

>TRBV11-2|TRBJ2-1|-|12|-
TGTGCCAGCAGCGGCCAGCGGAATGAGCAGTTCTTC
CASSGQRNEQFF
>TRBV7-9|TRBJ1-1|-|14|TRBD1
TGTGCCAGCAGCTTCCGACAGGGGCACACTGAAGCTTTCTTT
CASSFRQGHTEAFF
>TRBV2|TRBJ1-6|-|12|-
TGTGCCAGCAGTGAACAGGTGACACCCCTCCACTTT
CASSEQVTPLHF
>TRBV5-1|TRBJ1-6|-|15|-
TGCGCCAGCAAAGAGCAGGGATACCCAAATTCACCCCTCCACTTT
CASKEQGYPNSPLHF
>TRBV4-1|TRBJ1-2|-|15|-
TGCGCCAGCAGCCAAGCTCAGGACACTCACTATGGCTACACCTTC
CASSQAQDTHYGYTF
>TRBV6-4|TRBJ1-2|-|15|TRBD1
TGTGCCAGCAGAGCGACCGGGACAGCTAACTATGGCTACACCTTC
CASRATGTANYGYTF
>TRBV27|TRBJ1-6|-|14|-
TGTGCCAGCAGTATTAATGCGGTATCGACACCCCTCCACTTT
CASSINAVSTPLHF
>TRBV5-5|TRBJ1-4|-|14|-
TGTGCCAGCAGTCTCGGTGGAGGGAGGGAAAAACTGTTTTTT
CASSLGGGREKLFF
>TRBV4-1|TRBJ1-1|-|15|TRBD1
TGCGCCAGCAGCCAAGATGGGACAGCGAACACTGAAGCTTTCTTT
CASSQDGTANTEAFF
>TRBV5-1|TRBJ2-2|few|15|-
TGCGCCAGCAGCTTGGCCGGGACAAGGAATGGGGAGCTGTTTTTT
CASSLAGTRNGELFF
>TRBV15|TRBJ2-3|-|17|-
TGTGCCACCAGCAGAGGGGCAGGGGGGCCCGGCACAGATACGCAGTATTTT
CATSRGAGGPGTDTQYF
>TRBV3-1/TRBV3-2|TRBJ1-3|-|14|-
TGTGCCAGCAGTCTCAGGGAAGCCAGAAACACCATATATTTT
CASSLREARNTIYF
>TRBV7-6|TRBJ1-3|once|19|-
TGTGCCAGCAGCCCTGGTCCTTTTAAGGGAGGGACTCATGGAAACACCATATATTTT
CASSPGPFKGGTHGNTIYF
>TRBV19|TRBJ1-5|-|14|-
TGTGCCAGTAGTATAAACGAGGTTAATCAGCCCCAGCATTTT
CASSINEVNQPQHF
>TRBV5-1|TRBJ2-3|-|17|TRBD2
TGCGCCAGCTCCCCGGGCCTAGCGGGGCCAGGCACAGATACGCAGTATTTT
CASSPGLAGPGTDTQYF
>TRBV3-1/TRBV3-2|TRBJ1-1|once|18|TRBD1
TGTGCCAGCAGCCCTATTCTTATTTACAGGGGAAGGAACACTGAAGCTTTCTTT
CASSPILIYRGRNTEAFF
>TRBV15|TRBJ2-3|many|16|-
TGTGCCACCAGCCCCAGGACGGGGAGGAGCACAGATACGCAGTATTTT
CATSPRTGRSTDTQYF
>TRBV7-9|TRBJ2-5|-|15|-
TGTGCCAGCAGCCCCCCGAGGGGGTCCCAAGAGACCCAGTACTTC
CASSPPRGSQETQYF
>TRBV10-2|TRBJ1-6|once|14|-
TGCGCCAGCACCGCGGAGACTAATAATTCACCCCTCCACTTT
CASTAETNNSPLHF
>TRBV7-9|TRBJ2-3|-|18|-
TGTGCCAGCAGCTCGCCCCGTCGGGTTGCCGCCCTCACAGATACGCAGTATTTT
CASSSPRRVAALTDTQYF
>TRBV4-1|TRBJ1-6|-|15|-
TGCGCCAGCAGCCAAGGAGGTTCCTATAATTCACCCCTCCACTTT
CASSQGGSYNSPLHF
>TRBV29-1|TRBJ2-7|-|15|TRBD1
TGCAGCGTTGCGGACCGGGACAGGGGAAACTACGAGCAGTACTTC
CSVADRDRGNYEQYF
>TRBV2|TRBJ1-5|many|12|-
TGTGCCAGCACCAGACCTCGGGGGCCCCAGCATTTT
CASTRPRGPQHF
>TRBV5-7|TRBJ2-7|-|19|TRBD1
TGTGCCAGCAGCTTGGCCATGAGGGACAGGGGGCCCTTCTCCTACGAGCAGTACTTC
CASSLAMRDRGPFSYEQYF
>TRBV19|TRBJ1-1|-|15|-
TGTGCCAGTAAACCCGAACGCGGGGGGTTCACTGAAGCTTTCTTT
CASKPERGGFTEAFF
>TRBV5-6|TRBJ2-5|once|14|-
TGTGCCAGCAGCTTTTACACGGAGTATGAGACCCAGTACTTC
CASSFYTEYETQYF
>TRBV5-6|TRBJ2-3|once|14|-
TGTGCCAGCAGCCCGTGGACAGGCACAGATACGCAGTATTTT
CASSPWTGTDTQYF
>TRBV28|TRBJ2-2|few|14|-
TGTGCCAGCAGTCTCCAGATGAACACCGGGGAGCTGTTTTTT
CASSLQMNTGELFF
>TRBV4-1|TRBJ1-2|-|15|-
TGCGCCAGCAGCCCCAGATCGACAGAATCCTATGGCTACACCTTC
CASSPRSTESYGYTF
>TRBV7-9|TRBJ1-1|-|16|TRBD1
TGTGCCAGCAGCCCTCAGGGACAGGGGGCGAACACTGAAGCTTTCTTT
CASSPQGQGANTEAFF
>TRBV2|TRBJ1-2|few|14|TRBD1
TGTGCCAGCAGTCGGGACAGGGGCGGTGGTGGCTACACCTTC
CASSRDRGGGGYTF
>TRBV10-3|TRBJ1-1|-|12|-
TGTGCCATCAGTGAAGCGGGGGACGGGGCTTTCTTT
CAISEAGDGAFF
>TRBV7-8|TRBJ1-6|-|15|-
TGTGCCAGCAGCCATAGGGGGTCCCCTAATTCACCCCTCCACTTT
CASSHRGSPNSPLHF
>TRBV28|TRBJ1-2|-|14|-
TGTGCCAGCAGTTTAAGGATAGGGGCGTATGGCTACACCTTC
CASSLRIGAYGYTF
>TRBV14|TRBJ2-2|many|17|TRBD1
TGTGCCAGCAGCCAAGATTTGAAGGGGGCGCTGGCCGGGGAGCTGTTTTTT
CASSQDLKGALAGELFF
>TRBV28|TRBJ1-1|-|14|-
TGTGCCAGCAGTTTACACAGGCCGGGCGCTGAAGCTTTCTTT
CASSLHRPGAEAFF
>TRBV3-1/TRBV3-2|TRBJ2-5|-|14|-
TGTGCCAGCAGCCAAAGGGGCTCTGGTAAGGCCCAGTACTTC
CASSQRGSGKAQYF
>TRBV3-1/TRBV3-2|TRBJ1-1|-|15|TRBD1
TGTGCCAGCAGCCCACCAGGGGGCGCCTACACTGAAGCTTTCTTT
CASSPPGGAYTEAFF
>TRBV7-9|TRBJ2-3|-|15|-
TGTGCCAGCAGTCAAGCGGGTGGAGGCCCAGATACGCAGTATTTT
CASSQAGGGPDTQYF
>TRBV10-1|TRBJ1-5|few|13|-
TGCGCCAGCAGCCCGACGGGGAATCAGCCCCAGCATTTT
CASSPTGNQPQHF